The clone carrying this T cell receptor (beta chain) showed up just a few times. Antigen unknown. This specimen comes from a study of cytomegalovirus exposure and HLA in healthy donors. The study, taken as a whole, reports: Data from an earlier analysis indicated that most TCR beta V segments were productive either about 90% or about 30% of the time.

The PCR used 60 Vbeta and 13 Jbeta primers. The protocol was immunoSEQ multiplex PCR, while the TCRdb copy is restricted to in-frame clones and leaves out a portion. The sample yields 100,000 to 120,000 clones, less than 85% seen once. Germline CDR1 is SEHNR and CDR2 is FQNEAQ (reference sequence). This CDR3 comprises 14 residues. Sequenced: PBMCs. This receptor was obtained from a man aged 25-45 years in good health and CMV-seropositive. The chain uses TRBV7-9 and TRBJ2-5; weak D call: TRBD2 (6 bases). The end of the DNA is better explained by TRBJ2-7, so the J call may be wrong. CDR3 in amino acids: CASSLSASDYEQYF. The CDR3 nucleotides read TGTGCCAGCAGCTTAAGCGCTAGCGACTACGAGCAGTACTTC.